The 29 T cell receptor beta chains presented below share a single source sample, sequenced in a study of human T cells and chemical hapten exposure. TCRdb independently ran MiXCR on the RACE reads; one entry per CDR3 protein. Of some 79,000 distinct CDR3 sequences detected, 11% appear once; the ten largest clones hold about 4%. The sample's time point: patch test 3, about 24 weeks after DPC sensitization. Treatment described: therapeutic diphenylcyclopropenone sensitization with weekly scalp DPC. The sample in question was whole blood, obtained in connection with sensitization to the hapten diphenylcyclopropenone (DPC). The receptors were gathered from a woman aged 45-59 years with alopecia areata. Some clones in this sample may be carry-over from other donors' samples.

This clonotype was seen more than once but under ten times. The rearrangement links TRBV4-2 to TRBJ1-5; 8 positions match TRBD1. Unmatched junction bases numbered 6, after V lost 1 base and J lost 7 bases. Germline-derived CDR1 and CDR2 are LGHNA and YNFKEQ. The CDR3 is made up of 15 amino acids. CDR3 sequence reads: CASSQGQGARQPQHF. CDR3 in DNA: TGTGCCAGCAGCCAAGGTCAGGGGGCGCGGCAGCCCCAGCATTTT.

This clonotype was picked up many times. The J gene is TRBJ1-5, the V gene TRBV18; possible D gene TRBD1, 6 bases. Trimming removed 3 bases from V and 4 bases from J, with 13 bases in between. CDR3 size: 15 residues. Germline loops: CDR1 KGHSH, CDR2 LQKENI. The DNA for the CDR3 is TGTGCCAGCTCACCGGCGGGGGGCGCGAATCAGCCCCAGCATTTT. Translated: CASSPAGGANQPQHF. Variable domain in full (rest from reference TRBV18 and TRBJ1-5): NAGVMQNPRHLVRRRGQEARLRCSPMKGHSHVYWYRQLPEEGLKFMVYLQKENIIDESGMPKERFSAEFPKEGPSILRIQQVVRGDSAAYFCASSPAGGANQPQHFGDGTRLSIL.

In this sample, this clonotype turned up many times. This chain joins TRBV29-1 and TRBJ1-1, with 7 nucleotides matching TRBD1. Germline V gene data show CDR1 as SQVTM and CDR2 as ANQGSEA. With 7 bases clipped from V and 0 bases from J, the junction kept 2 bases outside the gene matches. The CDR3 loop spans 12 amino acids. The CDR3 spells CSADRVNTEAFF. CDR3 nucleotides: TGCAGCGCCGACAGGGTGAACACTGAAGCTTTCTTT.

This clonotype occurred many times. The rearrangement uses TRBV7-3 and TRBJ2-2; perhaps TRBD2 as D (6 bases). Germline V gene sequence: CDR1 SGHTA, CDR2 FQGTGA. The CDR3 consists of 13 residues. The V gene lost 3 bases and the J gene lost 6 bases, with 8 bases spanning the gap. CDR3 DNA: TGTGCCAGCAGCTTCGGAGGGCCCGGGGAGCTGTTTTTT. Its translation is CASSFGGPGELFF.

This clonotype was detected a few times. The chain links TRBV7-6 to TRBJ2-5; no clear D. The CDR3 is 12 residues long. Germline values: CDR1 SGHVS, CDR2 FNYEAQ. The V and J ends lost 2 bases and 12 bases respectively, with 13 bases between them. The CDR3 DNA sequence: TGTGCCAGCAGCTTACCTACCCGCGACAAGTACTTC. This translates into CASSLPTRDKYF.

The CDR3 DNA sequence: TGCAGCGTTGAAGGGAGGGTAAATTTAGCTGAAGCTTTCTTT. Translating gives CSVEGRVNLAEAFF. This chain links TRBV29-1 with TRBJ1-1; D uncertain. CDR1 SQVTM and CDR2 ANQGSEA come from the germline V gene. The CDR3 runs to 14 residues. V was pared by 1 base and J by 6 bases, with 15 bases between. The entire variable domain, with the rest obtained from reference TRBV29-1 and TRBJ1-1, is as follows: SAVISQKPSRDICQRGTSLTIQCQVDSQVTMMFWYRQQPGQSLTLIATANQGSEATYESGFVIDKFPISRPNLTFSTLTVSNMSPEDSSIYLCSVEGRVNLAEAFFGQGTRLTVV.

This clonotype was observed a few times. The chain employs TRBV19 and TRBJ2-2; D perhaps matches TRBD2 (5 bases). The germline V gene has CDR1 LNHDA and CDR2 SQIVND (reference sequence). The CDR3 sequence is 12 residues long. Trimming removed 7 bases at V and 8 bases at J, with 11 bases between. CDR3 sequence reads: CASTVGEGELFF. Here the CDR3 DNA reads TGTGCCAGTACGGTGGGAGAAGGGGAGCTGTTTTTT.

At least ten counts were recorded for this clonotype. The gene calls are TRBV28 and TRBJ1-1; D perhaps matches TRBD1 (6 bases). The germline V gene encodes CDR1 MDHEN and CDR2 SYDVKM. V was pared by 9 bases and J by 0 bases, with 11 bases between. The length of the CDR3 is 13 residues. CDR3 amino acids: CASRGDMNTEAFF. The CDR3 DNA is TGTGCCAGTCGGGGGGACATGAACACTGAAGCTTTCTTT.

This clonotype was seen many times. V and J are TRBV7-9 and TRBJ2-1; D possibly matches TRBD1 or TRBD2 (6 bases each). CDR1 is SEHNR, CDR2 FQNEAQ, per germline (reference sequence). This CDR3 has 15 amino acids. Trimming cost V 1 base and J 15 bases, with 22 bases left between them. CDR3 DNA: TGTGCCAGCAGCTTAGAACAGGGAAGGGATTGGGGAGGGTTCTTC. Translation: CASSLEQGRDWGGFF.

This chain connects TRBV30 to TRBJ2-7, with 7 bases fitting TRBD1. The CDR3 loop spans 12 amino acids. Germline trimming cut 1 base from V and 6 bases from J; bases unmatched to any gene: 3. The germline V gene has CDR1 GTSNPN and CDR2 SVGIG (reference sequence). CDR3 coding DNA: TGTGCCTGGAGTGGCGACAGGGTCGAGCAGTACTTC. Its translation: CAWSGDRVEQYF.

This clonotype was observed at least ten times. The rearrangement uses TRBV10-3 and TRBJ2-1; 8 nucleotides line up with TRBD1. The CDR3 spans 13 residues. Germline V gene data show CDR1 as ENHRY and CDR2 as SYGVKD. V trimming: 6 bases; J trimming: 7 bases; junction bases outside the gene matches: 5. The CDR3 nucleotides are TGTGCCATCAGCGGAACAGGGGGGAATGAGCAGTTCTTC. Translation gives CAISGTGGNEQFF.

This clonotype occurred a few times. One end of the junction varies from germline; a read error may be responsible. J is TRBJ2-1 and V is TRBV20-1; D gene ambiguous. The CDR3 sequence is 14 residues long. Germline-derived CDR1 and CDR2 are DFQATT and SNEGSKA (reference sequence). The CDR3 protein is CSAGEVRLNNEQFF. The CDR3 coding sequence is TGCAGTGCTGGAGAGGTGAGACTCAACAATGAGCAGTTCTTC.

This clonotype was found many times. This chain connects TRBV20-1 to TRBJ2-1; 7 positions match TRBD2. Germline CDR1 reads DFQATT; CDR2 reads SNEGSKA (reference sequence). The ends lost 1 base at V and 4 bases at J; junction bases unmatched: 4. The CDR3 is 14 residues long. CDR3 sequence: CSARGLAVYNEQFF. CDR3 in DNA: TGCAGTGCTAGAGGGCTAGCGGTTTACAATGAGCAGTTCTTC.

This clonotype was detected many times. V is TRBV19 and J is TRBJ2-7; 7 bases match TRBD1. Unmatched junction bases numbered 8, after V lost 4 bases and J lost 2 bases. Germline CDR1 and CDR2: LNHDA and SQIVND (reference sequence). CDR3 length: 15 residues. In nucleotides, the CDR3 is TGTGCCAGTAGTACCCTGGGACAGCCGACCTACGAGCAGTACTTC. Translated: CASSTLGQPTYEQYF. The whole variable domain, filled in from reference TRBV19 and TRBJ2-7, reads DGGITQSPKYLFRKEGQNVTLSCEQNLNHDAMYWYRQDPGQGLRLIYYSQIVNDFQKGDIAEGYSVSREKKESFPLTVTSAQKNPTAFYLCASSTLGQPTYEQYFGPGTRLTVT.

The table lists this clonotype with many counts. The chain carries TRBV5-1 and TRBJ1-6, with 8 bases that match TRBD1. There are 16 residues in the CDR3. CDR1 and CDR2 from the germline V gene are SGHRS and YFSETQ. The J segment lost 0 bases and the V segment lost 7 bases, leaving 6 bases of the junction unmatched. CDR3 sequence reads: CASRAGGYSYNSPLHF. The CDR3 nucleotides are TGCGCCAGCCGGGCAGGGGGCTACTCCTATAATTCACCCCTCCACTTT.

This clonotype was observed many times. The chain carries TRBV12-3 or TRBV12-4 and TRBJ1-6; possibly TRBD1 for D (5 bases). Trimming stripped 3 bases from V and 7 bases from J, with 10 bases between. The CDR3 runs 14 residues. The CDR3 DNA follows: TGTGCCAGCAGTTTCGCCGGGGGAAATTCACCCCTCCACTTT. Protein product: CASSFAGGNSPLHF.

CDR3 nucleotide sequence: TGTGCCAGCAGCTTGGCGGAAGAGACCCAGTACTTC. It codes for CASSLAEETQYF. This sequence joins TRBV7-2 and TRBJ2-5; D is ambiguous. From germline, CDR1 is SGHTA and CDR2 FQGNSA. V lost 3 bases and J 3 bases, leaving 5 bases between the germline ends. The CDR3 is 12 residues long.

A few counts support this clonotype. J is TRBJ2-2 and V is TRBV7-8; weak D call: TRBD2 (5 bases). Germline CDR1 and CDR2: SGHVS and FQNEAQ. V lost 1 base, J lost 2 bases, and 8 bases lay in between. The CDR3 runs 15 residues. The CDR3: CASSLDRTNTGELFF. For the CDR3, the DNA is TGTGCCAGCAGCTTAGACCGGACTAACACCGGGGAGCTGTTTTTT.

The J gene is TRBJ2-5, the V gene TRBV29-1; D possibly corresponds to TRBD1 (5 bases). V was trimmed by 5 bases and J by 5 bases, leaving 12 bases between them. The CDR3 spans 12 residues. Germline CDR1 SQVTM, CDR2 ANQGSEA. In DNA form, the CDR3 reads TGCAGCGTTACCCAGGGCCGTGAGACCCAGTACTTC. Translated, it gives CSVTQGRETQYF.

A word on this clonotype: Just one base apart from a much larger clone, this may be a read error. The chain uses TRBV28 and TRBJ2-7; 7 bases line up with TRBD2. CDR1 is MDHEN and CDR2 is SYDVKM in the germline V gene. Losses at the gene ends were 6 bases for V and 6 bases for J; bases not matched to a gene: 5. This CDR3 contains 12 residues. The CDR3 nucleotides are TGTGCCAGCAGCCCCAGGACTAGCGAGCAGTACTTC. It codes for CASSPRTSEQYF.

This clonotype was observed a few times. J is TRBJ2-7 and V is TRBV29-1; TRBD2 matches 13 bases. V gave up 6 bases and J gave up 3 bases; unmatched junction bases: 5. The CDR3 is made up of 14 amino acids. Germline-derived CDR1 and CDR2 are SQVTM and ANQGSEA. The CDR3 DNA is TGCAGCGTGTCCCGGACTAGCGGGAGCTACGAGCAGTACTTC. Translating it yields CSVSRTSGSYEQYF.

There are many counts of this clonotype. The V call is TRBV6-2 or TRBV6-3, the J call TRBJ2-1; D remains unclear. This CDR3 spans 14 amino acids. CDR1 and CDR2 (germline): MNHEY, SVGEGT. The ends were cut back, 0 bases at V and 5 bases at J, with 8 bases in the middle. CDR3 amino acids: CASSYSMGNNEQFF. In DNA, the CDR3 is TGTGCCAGCAGTTACTCGATGGGTAACAATGAGCAGTTCTTC.

At least ten counts were recorded for this clonotype. CDR3 bases: TGTGCCAGCAGGACAGGGGGTTCCCCTCCCACCTTC. Amino acids: CASRTGGSPPTF. The gene calls are TRBV2 and TRBJ1-2; 9 bases are shared with TRBD1. Losses at the gene ends were 6 bases for V and 13 bases for J; bases not matched to a gene: 9. The CDR3 totals 12 residues. CDR1 is SNHLY and CDR2 is FYNNEI in the germline V gene.

The CDR3 here is CASSDEGGADTQYF. DNA for the CDR3: TGTGCCAGCAGTGACGAGGGAGGGGCAGATACGCAGTATTTT. The chain is built from TRBV6-4 and TRBJ2-3, with 7 bases identical to TRBD2. CDR1 is MRHNA, CDR2 SNTAGT, per germline. This CDR3 comprises 14 residues. V shed 2 bases, J shed 4 bases, and the junction held 3 bases outside the gene matches.

The chain carries TRBV7-2 and TRBJ2-7; 10 nucleotides match TRBD2. Trimming removed 6 bases from V and 5 bases from J; junction bases left unmatched: 7. The CDR3 extends over 14 amino acids. Per the germline V gene, CDR1 is SGHTA and CDR2 is FQGNSA. CDR3 nucleotides: TGTGCCAGCAGTTCGGGACTAGCGTTTCACGAGCAGTACTTC. The encoded protein is CASSSGLAFHEQYF. Using reference TRBV7-2 and TRBJ2-7 for the parts outside the CDR3, the full variable domain is GAGVSQSPSNKVTEKGKDVELRCDPISGHTALYWYRQSLGQGLEFLIYFQGNSAPDKSGLPSDRFSAERTGGSVSTLTIQRTQQEDSAVYLCASSSGLAFHEQYFGPGTRLTVT.

This clonotype was counted many times. J is TRBJ1-5 and V is TRBV20-1; a possible D gene is TRBD1 (6 bases). With 5 bases removed from V and 1 base from J, the gap between germline ends came to 9 bases. CDR3 length: 13 residues. The germline V gene encodes CDR1 DFQATT and CDR2 SNEGSKA (reference sequence). The DNA for the CDR3 is TGCAGTGCTGGGGGGCAGAGCAATCAGCCCCAGCATTTT. The encoded protein is CSAGGQSNQPQHF.

The J gene is TRBJ1-1, the V gene TRBV19, with 8 bases that match TRBD1. Losses at the gene ends were 10 bases for V and 2 bases for J; bases not matched to a gene: 12. CDR3 size: 15 residues. Germline CDR1 is LNHDA and CDR2 is SQIVND (reference sequence). CDR3 nucleotides: TGTGCCACCTTCGACAGGGGAAGTGGTAACACTGAAGCTTTCTTT. It encodes CATFDRGSGNTEAFF.

This clonotype has just a few counts. The gene calls are TRBV28 and TRBJ2-5; perhaps TRBD1 as D (5 bases). Per the germline V gene, CDR1 is MDHEN and CDR2 is SYDVKM. Trimming stripped 5 bases from V and 4 bases from J, with 14 bases between. This CDR3 spans 14 amino acids. The CDR3, as DNA: TGTGCCAGCAGTCCACCGTTGGGGCCAGAGACCCAGTACTTC. It specifies CASSPPLGPETQYF.

This clonotype occurred a few times. The chain is built from TRBV7-3 and TRBJ2-6; unclear D gene. V was trimmed by 5 bases and J by 4 bases, leaving 12 bases between them. From germline, CDR1 is SGHTA and CDR2 FQGTGA. The CDR3 covers 15 residues. Here the CDR3 DNA reads TGTGCCAGCAGCCTCAGGTCTTCCGGGGCCAACGTCCTGACTTTC. This codes for CASSLRSSGANVLTF.